The clone carrying this T cell receptor (beta chain) appeared once. The repertoire was sequenced with immunoSEQ multiplex PCR; TCRdb's copy has only in-frame clones and lacks some. The sample shows roughly 290,000 clones, around 90% of them seen only once. These data are taken from a study of blood T cell repertoires in COVID-19. The V end lost 3 bases, the J end lost 0 bases, and 11 bases lay between the germline ends. CDR1 MGHRA and CDR2 YSYEKL come from the germline V gene. This CDR3 comprises 15 residues. While infection was still active, Seattle patients were enrolled and then followed longitudinally.

V is TRBV4-1 and J is TRBJ1-1, with D tentatively TRBD1 (6 bases). The sequenced material came from peripheral blood. The TCR originated in a woman aged 25 to 39 with COVID-19, enrolled during active disease. The DNA for the CDR3 is TGCGCCAGCAGCCAGGGGGACATATTGAACACTGAAGCTTTCTTT. Protein sequence: CASSQGDILNTEAFF.